This T cell receptor beta chain emerged from a study of early T cells in non-severe SARS-CoV-2 infection. Using its own MiXCR run on the 5' RACE reads, TCRdb lists one record per CDR3 protein. The profile shows about 70,000 distinct CDR3 sequences, roughly 15% of them singletons. There are a few counts of this clonotype. This specimen was whole blood, taken at baseline. The TCR comes from an adult who was a healthcare worker with PCR-confirmed SARS-CoV-2 infection or an uninfected control (not recorded which).

CDR3 sequence: CASSPRMGSGTEETQYF. Written as DNA, the CDR3 is TGTGCCAGCTCACCCAGAATGGGATCCGGGACAGAAGAGACCCAGTACTTC. The rearrangement links TRBV18 to TRBJ2-5; 7 bases align to TRBD1. The CDR3 extends over 17 amino acids. The germline gives CDR1 KGHSH, CDR2 LQKENI. The V and J ends lost 3 bases and 3 bases, in that order; junction bases with no gene match: 13.